The entry that follows covers one TCR beta chain sequence. The antigen is unknown. The entry originates in a study of shared clonotypes between healthy human individuals. Findings and limits, study-wide: Only blood was sampled; tissue repertoires likely differ.

Clones were read by immunoSEQ multiplex PCR, and TCRdb kept only the in-frame ones, dropping some. The sample consists of about 2.4 million clones, around nine tenths of them appearing once. The sequence derives from a man aged 18 to 30 in good health. Sequencing was performed on naive CD4+ T cells sorted from blood. Regarding subset: CD45RA+ positively selected.

CDR3 sequence: CASSKAGREELFF. The CDR3 DNA reads as TGTGCCAGCAGTAAGGCCGGCAGGGAGGAACTGTTTTTT. V gene TRBV27 combines with J gene TRBJ1-4; a possible D gene is TRBD1 (5 bases). The CDR3 covers 13 residues. Germline V CDR1 and CDR2: MNHEY, SMNVEV (reference sequence). Trimming shortened V by 5 bases and J by 12 bases, and 16 bases separated the two germline ends.